One and the same sample provided the 3 T cell receptor beta chains below, sequenced in a study of early T cells in non-severe SARS-CoV-2 infection. One entry per CDR3 protein results from TCRdb running MiXCR on the 5' RACE reads. Of tens of thousands of distinct CDR3 sequences in the sample, almost 4.5% are singletons; the top ten hold over 5%. The specimen sequenced was whole blood. The receptors stem from an adult who was a healthcare worker with PCR-confirmed SARS-CoV-2 infection or an uninfected control (not recorded which).

In this sample, this clonotype turned up many times. The rearrangement uses TRBV4-3 and TRBJ2-1, with 9 bases lining up with TRBD2. V lost 0 bases to trimming and J lost 5 bases; unmatched junction nucleotides: 8. This CDR3 contains 17 residues. In germline, CDR1 is LGHNA, CDR2 YSLEER. The CDR3 DNA follows: TGCGCCAGCAGCCAAGATCTCGGGCGGGGGGGCGACAATGAGCAGTTCTTC. The encoded protein is CASSQDLGRGGDNEQFF.

This clonotype appeared many times. V is TRBV6-6 and J is TRBJ2-1; TRBD2 matches 9 bases. The trim removed 3 bases at V and 1 base at J, leaving 7 bases unmatched. The V gene's germline CDR1 is MNHNY and CDR2 SVGAGI (reference sequence). The CDR3 runs to 17 residues. In nucleotides, the CDR3 is TGTGCCAGCAGTTATTTGGTAGCGGGGGATTCCTACAATGAGCAGTTCTTC. Translation: CASSYLVAGDSYNEQFF.

In its sample, this clonotype was seen many times. This chain joins TRBV7-2 and TRBJ1-3; TRBD1 aligns across 8 bases. Germline values: CDR1 SGHTA, CDR2 FQGNSA. The junction had 8 bases not matched to a gene; V was cut back by 6 bases and J by 4 bases. The CDR3 is 15 residues long. CDR3 region: CASRRTGSPGNTIYF. In DNA, the CDR3 is TGTGCCAGCAGAAGGACAGGGTCTCCGGGAAACACCATATATTTT.